Listed below are T cell receptor beta chains from one sample, sequenced in a study of T cells in narcolepsy. Libraries were prepared by immunoSEQ multiplex PCR; TCRdb keeps only in-frame clonotypes and omits some of them. The sample includes about 33,000 clones, 90% seen only once; the top ten take roughly 1.2%. Material for sequencing was CD45RA- memory CD4+ T cells from PBMCs. The receptors here all came from a human donor with narcolepsy. Each CDR3 is given with its conserved first and last residue. A D gene is named only where the DNA matches it firmly. Size is stated for part of the rows, as once, few or many counts, or as a class when the clone is expanded.

J gene	D gene	clone size	V gene	CDR3 DNA	CDR3 protein
TRBJ1-5	TRBD1	few	TRBV5-6	TGTGCCAGCAGCAGGCGGACAGGTCGCAATCAGCCCCAGCATTTT	CASSRRTGRNQPQHF
TRBJ1-1	.	.	TRBV7-2	TGTGCCAGCACCCGAGACAGAATGAACACTGAAGCTTTCTTT	CASTRDRMNTEAFF
TRBJ2-7	.	.	TRBV19	TGTGCCAGTACCACTCGGGACGGCTCCTACGAGCAGTACTTC	CASTTRDGSYEQYF
TRBJ1-1	.	.	TRBV6-5	TGTGCCAGCAGGGGGACACCTCCCATGAACACTGAAGCTTTCTTT	CASRGTPPMNTEAFF
TRBJ1-5	.	.	TRBV6-1	TGTGCCACAAACACGCTCAATCAGCCCCAGCATTTT	CATNTLNQPQHF
TRBJ2-2	TRBD1	.	TRBV5-1	TGCGCCAGCAGCTTGGGGGCGAGACAGGGGGCCACCGGGGAGCTGTTTTTT	CASSLGARQGATGELFF
TRBJ2-3	TRBD2	.	TRBV5-1	TGCGCCAGCAGCTTGGGAGCGGGGGGCTTTTCTAGCACAGATACGCAGTATTTT	CASSLGAGGFSSTDTQYF
TRBJ2-1	TRBD2	.	TRBV7-9	TGTGCCAGCGCTTGGGTAGCGGGGAACAATGAGCAGTTCTTC	CASAWVAGNNEQFF
TRBJ1-1	TRBD1	.	TRBV7-8	TGTGCCAGCAGCGCAAACAGGGGGTTCCGGGCTTTCTTT	CASSANRGFRAFF
TRBJ1-1	TRBD1	.	TRBV7-9	TGTGCCAGCAGTGCCTTTCAGGGGGACACTGAAGCTTTCTTT	CASSAFQGDTEAFF